A selection of T cell receptor beta chains follows, all from one sample in a study of early T cells in non-severe SARS-CoV-2 infection. TCRdb reprocessed the 5' RACE reads via MiXCR and lists one record per CDR3 protein. This sample has tens of thousands of distinct CDR3 sequences; just under 15% occur once, and the top ten carry less than 7%. Sequenced material: whole blood. Receptors were obtained from an adult who was a healthcare worker with PCR-confirmed SARS-CoV-2 infection or an uninfected control (not recorded which). Each CDR3 is given with its conserved first and last residue. Each record gives: J gene, V gene, CDR3 protein.

TRBJ1-4	TRBV7-6	CASSSYLGGQEKLFF
TRBJ2-7	TRBV5-1	CASSLLPGGRTYEQYF
TRBJ2-1	TRBV3-1	CASSQVGGAEQFF
TRBJ2-4	TRBV7-8	CASSNTIAENIQYF
TRBJ1-1	TRBV28	CASSPLSFVNTEAFF
TRBJ2-7	TRBV6-5	CASSYGQGPYEQYF
TRBJ1-2	TRBV5-3	CARSPTEVSYGYTF
TRBJ1-2	TRBV5-1	CASSSNYGYTF
TRBJ2-5	TRBV5-1	CASSFDGREETQYF
TRBJ2-1	TRBV6-2/TRBV6-3	CASCYSGLAGASDEQFF
TRBJ1-5	TRBV7-7	CASSFDRRKFNQPQHF
TRBJ1-5	TRBV6-2/TRBV6-3	CASTTDGDSNQPQHF
TRBJ2-1	TRBV7-2	CASSLVGGGYNEQFF
TRBJ2-1	TRBV2	CASSVIVEQFF
TRBJ2-2	TRBV5-1	CASSLETAGELFF
TRBJ1-3	TRBV7-2	CASSFWRGTFSRLRFGNTIYF
TRBJ1-1	TRBV30	CAWAGTANTEAFF
TRBJ2-3	TRBV18	CASSPRAGLAGPDTQYF
TRBJ2-3	TRBV28	CASTPGSPGDTQYF
TRBJ1-2	TRBV5-5	CASSMGQGAGGYTF
TRBJ2-1	TRBV5-1	CASRGWTREGFYNEQFF
TRBJ2-1	TRBV7-9	CASILTGSYNEQFF
TRBJ2-7	TRBV2	CASRPSPTSEQYF
TRBJ2-5	TRBV10-3	CAISDRGPQQETQYF
TRBJ1-2	TRBV7-9	CASSLAGVDYGYTF
TRBJ1-1	TRBV7-9	CASSLDTNTEAFF
TRBJ1-2	TRBV9	CASRGLRGSNYGYTF
TRBJ1-1	TRBV28	CASDEGYEAFF
TRBJ1-1	TRBV9	CASSGTGSNEAFF
TRBJ1-2	TRBV4-1	CASTGTGNYGYTF
TRBJ2-5	TRBV5-1	CASSFPGQLETQYF
TRBJ2-2	TRBV13	CASSLTSGSRPGELFF
TRBJ2-1	TRBV7-2	CASSPQTAYNEQFF
TRBJ2-3	TRBV5-5	CASSLWGTGGTDTQYF
TRBJ2-1	TRBV27	CAVGPAGEVQFF
TRBJ2-3	TRBV28	CASSRGRTGTQYF
TRBJ1-1	TRBV20-1	CSARAVQGGIAFF